The next 6 T cell receptor beta chains were all read from a single sample in a study of blood T cells in healthy people across ages. Alongside a J-beta primer mix, a sample-barcoded 5' primer served in a second PCR lasting about 7 to 11 cycles. TCRdb reprocessed the 5' RACE reads with MiXCR, giving one entry per CDR3 protein. Here the sample spans around 2 million distinct CDR3 sequences, about 39% being singletons. Sequencing was done on a sample of blood. The receptors come from a human donor in good health.

The V and J genes are TRBV15 and TRBJ2-7; 10 nucleotides agree with TRBD1. V trimming: 5 bases; J trimming: 1 base; junction bases outside the gene matches: 5. This CDR3 has 15 amino acids. Germline V gives CDR1 LNHNV, CDR2 YYDKDF (reference sequence). This chain's CDR3 is CATSLRDRGSYEQYF. The CDR3 nucleotides read TGTGCCACCAGCCTCCGGGACAGGGGTTCCTACGAGCAGTACTTC.

V gene TRBV9 combines with J gene TRBJ1-1; D gene uncertain. This CDR3 has 15 amino acids. CDR1 is SGDLS and CDR2 is YYNGEE in the germline V gene. Trimming shortened V by 4 bases and J by 0 bases, and 13 bases separated the two germline ends. Written as DNA, the CDR3 is TGTGCCAGCAGCTCCCTATCCACAATGAACACTGAAGCTTTCTTT. Translation gives CASSSLSTMNTEAFF.

The gene calls are TRBV7-3 and TRBJ1-6; no reliable D call. The CDR3 loop spans 15 amino acids. The V end was cut by 0 bases, the J end by 6 bases, with 9 bases between. Per germline, CDR1 SGHTA and CDR2 FQGTGA. The CDR3 DNA sequence: TGTGCCAGCAGCTTAACGTTGCAGCTTAATTCACCCCTCCACTTT. Amino acids: CASSLTLQLNSPLHF.

This clonotype was counted between two and nine times. The chain recombines TRBV29-1 with TRBJ1-2, with 9 nucleotides matching TRBD1. Germline assignment: CDR1 SQVTM and CDR2 ANQGSEA. The CDR3 loop spans 12 amino acids. With 6 bases clipped from V and 7 bases from J, the junction kept 6 bases outside the gene matches. The CDR3, as DNA: TGCAGCGTCTGGGGACAGGGTTCTGGCTACACCTTC. This translates into CSVWGQGSGYTF.

This clonotype occurred a few times. The chain recombines TRBV4-1 with TRBJ2-7; D gene uncertain. The V and J ends lost 1 base and 0 bases respectively, with 13 bases between them. From germline, CDR1 is MGHRA and CDR2 YSYEKL. The CDR3 covers 16 residues. CDR3 DNA sequence: TGCGCCAGCAGCCAAGTTGTGGACCCTTCCTCCTACGAGCAGTACTTC. It translates to CASSQVVDPSSYEQYF.

The chain links TRBV5-1 to TRBJ1-1; a weak D match, TRBD1 (6 bases). Germline CDR1 and CDR2: SGHRS and YFSETQ. Trimming took off 4 bases at V and 6 bases at J, with 13 bases between the two ends. The CDR3 is 13 amino acids. CDR3 DNA: TGCGCCAGCAGCCCCCTACAGGGCCCTGAAGCTTTCTTT. This gives the protein CASSPLQGPEAFF.